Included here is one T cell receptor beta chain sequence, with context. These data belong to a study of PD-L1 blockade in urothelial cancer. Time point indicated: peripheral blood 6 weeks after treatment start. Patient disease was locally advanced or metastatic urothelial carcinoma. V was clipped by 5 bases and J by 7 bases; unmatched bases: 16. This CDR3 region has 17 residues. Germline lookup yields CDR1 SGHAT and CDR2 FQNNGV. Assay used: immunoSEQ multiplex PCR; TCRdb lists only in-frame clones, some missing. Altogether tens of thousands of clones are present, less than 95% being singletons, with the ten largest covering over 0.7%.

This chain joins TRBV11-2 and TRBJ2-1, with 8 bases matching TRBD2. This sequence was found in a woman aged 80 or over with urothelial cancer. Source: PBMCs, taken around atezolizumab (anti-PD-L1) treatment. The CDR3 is CASSPHPGAGGANEQFF. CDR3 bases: TGTGCCAGCAGCCCTCACCCCGGTGCGGGAGGAGCGAATGAGCAGTTCTTC.